These 18 T cell receptor beta chains were all obtained from the same sample, sequenced in a study of T cells in narcolepsy. The data were produced by immunoSEQ multiplex PCR, yet TCRdb's version contains in-frame clones alone and is incomplete. The sample lists roughly 35,000 clones, approximately 86% occurring once. Specimen: CD45RA- memory CD4+ T cells from PBMCs. Receptors were obtained from a human donor with narcolepsy.

The V gene is TRBV30, the J gene TRBJ2-5, with D possibly called TRBD1 or TRBD2 (6 bases each). Trimming removed 7 bases at V and 1 base at J, with 13 bases between. The CDR3 spans 13 residues. The germline V gene has CDR1 GTSNPN and CDR2 SVGIG (reference sequence). DNA for the CDR3: TGTGCCTCCCGAGGGGGAGGCCAAGAGACCCAGTACTTC. The encoded protein is CASRGGGQETQYF.

This rearrangement joins TRBV28 to TRBJ2-7, with a weak D call TRBD2 (5 bases). CDR3 size: 13 residues. V lost 7 bases and J 4 bases, leaving 14 bases between the germline ends. Germline values: CDR1 MDHEN, CDR2 SYDVKM. The CDR3 protein is CASIKRGPYEQYF. The CDR3 DNA follows: TGTGCCAGCATAAAACGCGGGCCTTACGAGCAGTACTTC.

CDR3 sequence reads: CASSPTGAYGYTF. In nucleotides, the CDR3 is TGTGCCAGCAGTCCTACAGGCGCCTATGGCTACACCTTC. V usage is TRBV27 and J usage is TRBJ1-2; D might be TRBD1 (5 bases). V lost 5 bases, J lost 4 bases, and 11 bases lay in between. Looked up from germline, CDR1 is MNHEY and CDR2 is SMNVEV (reference sequence). CDR3 length equals 13 residues.

DNA of the CDR3: TGTGCCAGCAGCCCCGATCGGTTAGGAGAAAAACTGTTTTTT. It specifies CASSPDRLGEKLFF. The rearrangement uses TRBV4-2 and TRBJ1-4, with D hard to call. Trimming removed 4 bases from V and 8 bases from J, with 14 bases in between. CDR3 size: 14 residues. CDR1 is LGHNA, CDR2 YNFKEQ, per germline.

The chain has TRBV20-1 and TRBJ1-1; tentatively, D is TRBD1 (6 bases). This CDR3 comprises 11 residues. The V gene lost 6 bases and the J gene lost 5 bases, with 10 bases spanning the gap. Germline V CDR1 and CDR2: DFQATT, SNEGSKA (reference sequence). The CDR3 coding sequence is TGCAGTGCCGAGCAGGGGACTGAAGCTTTCTTT. Its protein is CSAEQGTEAFF.

The chain employs TRBV27 and TRBJ2-6; 7 bases map to TRBD1. The J segment lost 0 bases and the V segment lost 6 bases, leaving 8 bases of the junction unmatched. Germline loops: CDR1 MNHEY, CDR2 SMNVEV (reference sequence). This CDR3 region has 17 residues. CDR3 protein: CASSSGQVLSGANVLTF. CDR3 coding DNA: TGTGCCAGCAGCTCCGGACAGGTTCTCTCTGGGGCCAACGTCCTGACTTTC.

This clone was counted only a few times. The genes are TRBV5-1 and TRBJ1-1; no clear D. CDR3 size: 13 residues. CDR1 SGHRS and CDR2 YFSETQ come from the germline V gene. Trimming shortened V by 3 bases and J by 5 bases, and 11 bases separated the two germline ends. CDR3 in amino acids: CASSSSGDTEAFF. In nucleotides, the CDR3 is TGCGCCAGCAGCTCTTCTGGGGATACTGAAGCTTTCTTT.

This clone was picked up a small number of times. The sample has other DNA sequences that encode this CDR3 too. The chain is built from TRBV10-3 and TRBJ1-5; no reliable D call. V was clipped by 2 bases and J by 7 bases, with 6 bases between them. The CDR3 is made up of 12 amino acids. The germline V gene has CDR1 ENHRY and CDR2 SYGVKD. The CDR3 protein is CAISEVDQPQHF. The DNA of the CDR3 is TGTGCCATCAGTGAGGTGGACCAGCCCCAGCATTTT.

The V call is TRBV28, the J call TRBJ1-1; 9 nucleotides align to TRBD1. Germline lookup yields CDR1 MDHEN and CDR2 SYDVKM. The CDR3 has 14 residues. The ends lost 6 bases at V and 5 bases at J; junction bases unmatched: 7. DNA of the CDR3: TGTGCCAGCAGCATAACAGGGGGCTTAACTGAAGCTTTCTTT. It is translated as CASSITGGLTEAFF.

For this clone: The same CDR3 is also encoded by other DNA sequences in this sample. The chain recombines TRBV10-1 with TRBJ2-7, with 9 positions matching TRBD1. The junction had 3 bases not matched to a gene; V was cut back by 2 bases and J by 4 bases. CDR1 is WNHNN, CDR2 SYGVQD, per germline (reference sequence). The CDR3 extends over 14 amino acids. The CDR3 is CASSEGTGTYEQYF. CDR3 nucleotides: TGCGCCAGCAGTGAGGGGACAGGGACGTACGAGCAGTACTTC.

By its share, this clone is medium-sized. This chain joins TRBV2 and TRBJ1-2, with D unclear. The V gene lost 3 bases and the J gene lost 4 bases, with 15 bases spanning the gap. CDR1 is SNHLY, CDR2 FYNNEI, per germline. This CDR3 spans 15 amino acids. In nucleotides, the CDR3 is TGTGCCAGCAGTGACAGCTTGACGGGGTCCTATGGCTACACCTTC. This encodes CASSDSLTGSYGYTF.

CDR3 protein: CASRPLRLATNYGYTF. The CDR3 region has the DNA TGTGCCAGCAGGCCCCTGAGGTTAGCCACAAACTATGGCTACACCTTC. The V call is TRBV6-6, the J call TRBJ1-2, with no clear D. V lost 6 bases and J lost 2, with 19 bases in between. There are 16 residues in the CDR3. CDR1 is MNHNY, CDR2 SVGAGI, per germline (reference sequence).

The CDR3 coding sequence is TGTGCCAGCATGCTACAGGCTGAAGCTTTCTTT. Its protein product is CASMLQAEAFF. The rearrangement uses TRBV6-5 and TRBJ1-1, with D perhaps matching TRBD1 (5 bases). This CDR3 is built from 11 residues. V lost 7 bases and J 6 bases, leaving 9 bases between the germline ends. The germline gives CDR1 MNHEY, CDR2 SVGAGI.

The chain has TRBV2 and TRBJ2-6, with D unclear. Germline values: CDR1 SNHLY, CDR2 FYNNEI. The V and J ends lost 9 bases and 0 bases respectively, with 18 bases between them. The CDR3 contains 17 residues. CDR3 bases: TGTGCCAGTCTCGGTCCAGGCCCTATCTCTGGGGCCAACGTCCTGACTTTC. Translated, it gives CASLGPGPISGANVLTF.

V is TRBV19 and J is TRBJ2-1; 9 nucleotides agree with TRBD2. This CDR3 is built from 16 residues. Germline CDR1 reads LNHDA; CDR2 reads SQIVND (reference sequence). V lost 9 bases to trimming and J lost 6 bases; unmatched junction nucleotides: 15. The CDR3 coding sequence is TGTGCCAGCGCCGTGATGGCGGGGGGGCGCATCAATGAGCAGTTCTTC. Translated: CASAVMAGGRINEQFF.

This clone was found once. This sequence joins TRBV21-1 and TRBJ2-5; the table's D call TRBD1 went unverified against the DNA. TRBV21-1 is assigned pseudogene status. The CDR3 loop spans 13 amino acids. CDR3 in amino acids: CAADGTSQETQYF. CDR3 nucleotide sequence: TGTGCCGCAGACGGGACAAGTCAAGAGACCCAGTACTTC.

This clone was detected a few times. The chain combines TRBV18 with TRBJ1-3, with 9 bases that match TRBD1. The CDR3 is made up of 18 amino acids. V trimming: 0 bases; J trimming: 0 bases; junction bases outside the gene matches: 6. Germline V lookup: CDR1 KGHSH, CDR2 LQKENI. CDR3 nucleotide sequence: TGTGCCAGCTCACCACCGGGGACAGGGTCGAGCTCTGGAAACACCATATATTTT. Its translation is CASSPPGTGSSSGNTIYF.

The rearrangement uses TRBV2 and TRBJ1-1; a possible D gene is TRBD1 (5 bases). The V end was cut by 3 bases, the J end by 1 base, with 12 bases between. CDR1 and CDR2 (germline): SNHLY, FYNNEI. The CDR3 length is 15 residues. CDR3 in amino acids: CASSDEQARNTEAFF. The DNA for the CDR3 is TGTGCCAGCAGTGACGAACAGGCTCGGAACACTGAAGCTTTCTTT.